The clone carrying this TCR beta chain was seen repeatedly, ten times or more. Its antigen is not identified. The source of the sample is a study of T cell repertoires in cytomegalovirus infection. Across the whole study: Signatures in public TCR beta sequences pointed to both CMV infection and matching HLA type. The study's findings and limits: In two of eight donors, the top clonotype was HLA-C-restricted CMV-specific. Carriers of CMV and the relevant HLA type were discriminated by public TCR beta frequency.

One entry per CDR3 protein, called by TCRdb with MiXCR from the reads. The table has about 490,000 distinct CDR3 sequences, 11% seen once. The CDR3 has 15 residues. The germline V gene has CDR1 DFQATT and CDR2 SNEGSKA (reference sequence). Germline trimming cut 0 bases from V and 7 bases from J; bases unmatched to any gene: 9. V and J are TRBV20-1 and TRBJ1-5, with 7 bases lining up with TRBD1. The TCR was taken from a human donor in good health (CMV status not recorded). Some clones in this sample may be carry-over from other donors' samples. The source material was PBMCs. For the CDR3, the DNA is TGCAGTGCTAGAGATAACGGCAGGGGGAGCCAGCCCCAGCATTTT. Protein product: CSARDNGRGSQPQHF.